In this sample, the clone carrying this TCR beta chain turned up a few times. Its specificity is unknown. This record belongs to a study of blood T cells in healthy people across ages. Study-wide results and caveats: Older age coincided with a roughly linear decline in TCR beta diversity per million T cells. Total diversity from one million sequenced T cells was likely underestimated.

Together with a sample-barcoded 5' primer, a J-beta primer mix was included in a second PCR lasting about 6 to 12 cycles. One entry per CDR3 protein results from TCRdb running MiXCR on the 5' RACE reads. The profile covers hundreds of thousands of distinct CDR3 sequences, with about 30% appearing a single time and 15% to 19% taken by the ten largest. The CDR3 covers 17 residues. With V trimmed by 0 bases and J by 11 bases, 14 bases remained unmatched. In germline, CDR1 is MNHEY, CDR2 SVGEGT. The chain links TRBV6-2 or TRBV6-3 to TRBJ2-5; 11 bases agree with TRBD2. Sequencing used blood. This receptor was taken from a woman aged 80 or over in good health. CDR3 nucleotide sequence: TGTGCCAGCAGTTACTCAACTAGCGGGGGTTCCGCGGGTGAGCAGTACTTC. Translation: CASSYSTSGGSAGEQYF.